This T cell receptor beta chain was profiled in a study of metastatic and nonmetastatic thyroid tumors. Treatment of any kind had been given to no patient before thyroid surgery. The table lists this clone with many counts. TCRdb re-clonotyped the PCR reads via MiXCR. Of about 16,000 clones listed, around 13% were seen once; the top ten hold roughly 15%. The CDR3 consists of 13 residues. CDR1 is SGHVS, CDR2 FNYEAQ, per germline. Trimming removed 1 base at V and 12 bases at J, with 16 bases between. This receptor was taken from a female donor with papillary thyroid cancer or a benign thyroid nodule (not recorded which). Some clones in this sample may be carry-over from other donors' samples. V gene TRBV7-6 combines with J gene TRBJ2-7; D is ambiguous. Source material: tumor tissue. The CDR3 here is CASSLDVGLWLYF. The CDR3 region has the DNA TGTGCCAGCAGCTTAGATGTGGGTCTTTGGTTGTACTTC.